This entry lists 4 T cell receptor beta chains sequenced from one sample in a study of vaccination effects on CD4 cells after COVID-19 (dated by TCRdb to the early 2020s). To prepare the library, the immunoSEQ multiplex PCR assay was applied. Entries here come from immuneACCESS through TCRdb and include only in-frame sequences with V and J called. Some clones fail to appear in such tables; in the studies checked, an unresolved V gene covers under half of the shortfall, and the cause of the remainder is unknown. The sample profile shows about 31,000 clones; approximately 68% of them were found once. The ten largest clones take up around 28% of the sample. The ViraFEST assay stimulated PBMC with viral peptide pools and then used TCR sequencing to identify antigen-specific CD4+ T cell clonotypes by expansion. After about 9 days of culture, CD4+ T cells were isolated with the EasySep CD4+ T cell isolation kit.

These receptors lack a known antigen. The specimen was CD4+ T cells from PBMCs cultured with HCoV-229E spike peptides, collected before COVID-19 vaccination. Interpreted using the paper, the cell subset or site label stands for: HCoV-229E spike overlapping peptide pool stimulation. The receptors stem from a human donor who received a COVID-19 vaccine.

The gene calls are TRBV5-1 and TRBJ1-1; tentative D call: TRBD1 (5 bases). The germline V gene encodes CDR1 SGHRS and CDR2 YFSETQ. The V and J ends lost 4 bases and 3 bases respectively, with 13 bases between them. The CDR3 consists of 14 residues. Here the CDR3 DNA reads TGCGCCAGCAGCCCGGGGCCCCTGGACACTGAAGCTTTCTTT. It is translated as CASSPGPLDTEAFF.

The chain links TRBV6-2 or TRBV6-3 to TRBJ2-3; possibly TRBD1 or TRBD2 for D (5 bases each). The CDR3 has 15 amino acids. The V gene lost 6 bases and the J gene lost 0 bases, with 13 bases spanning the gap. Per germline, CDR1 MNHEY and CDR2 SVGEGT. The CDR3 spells CASSPMGVSTDTQYF. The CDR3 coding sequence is TGTGCCAGCAGCCCCATGGGGGTGAGCACAGATACGCAGTATTTT.

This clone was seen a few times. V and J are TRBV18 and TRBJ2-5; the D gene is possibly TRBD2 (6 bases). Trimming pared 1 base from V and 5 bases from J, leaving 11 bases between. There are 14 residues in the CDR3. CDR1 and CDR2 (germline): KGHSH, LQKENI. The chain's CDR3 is CASSPLAGWETQYF. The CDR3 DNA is TGTGCCAGCTCACCACTCGCGGGGTGGGAGACCCAGTACTTC.

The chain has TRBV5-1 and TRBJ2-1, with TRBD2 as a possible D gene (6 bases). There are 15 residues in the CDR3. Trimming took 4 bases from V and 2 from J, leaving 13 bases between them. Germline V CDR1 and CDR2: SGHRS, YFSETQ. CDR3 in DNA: TGCGCCAGCAGCAGTTTAGCGGCCCCCTACAATGAGCAGTTCTTC. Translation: CASSSLAAPYNEQFF.